The T cell receptor (beta chain) under discussion was sequenced for a study of blood T cells in healthy people across ages. Study results and caveats: Correlation between TCR beta diversity and naive T cell percentage was strong.

As to this clonotype: Its matching antigen is unknown.

V lost 7 bases to trimming and J lost 1 base, with 10 bases between them. The CDR3 consists of 13 residues. Germline values: CDR1 ENHRY, CDR2 SYGVKD. Then a second PCR, running roughly 7 to 11 cycles, was carried out with a sample-barcoded 5' primer and a J-beta primer mix. TCRdb re-called the 5' RACE reads with MiXCR, one entry per CDR3 protein. The sample holds about 780,000 distinct CDR3 sequences, 60% to 80% seen once. Sequences were obtained from blood. The receptor comes from a man aged 25-45 years in good health. The chain couples TRBV10-3 to TRBJ1-1, with D unresolved. For the CDR3, the DNA is TGTGCCATCAAGAAGACGGGGAACACTGAAGCTTTCTTT. It specifies CAIKKTGNTEAFF.